The 25 T cell receptor beta chains reported below all come from one sample, sequenced in a study of T cells in Graves' hyperthyroidism and ophthalmopathy (dated by TCRdb to about 2019). The library was produced with multiplex PCR. Sequenced using an Illumina HiSeq 2000. TCR beta CDR3 regions were amplified from RNA transcripts. For the first round of RT-PCR on the TCR CDR3, the HTBI primer set was used together with the Qiagen OneStep RT-PCR kit. TCRdb handled the public reads itself, with Q25 trimming in fastp and clone calling in MiXCR, and kept productive beta chains. Each entry merges the rows of one CDR3 protein and shows their most common DNA and genes. The sample table records roughly 650,000 distinct CDR3 sequences; 16% of these occur just once. The leading ten clones occupy 2.5% to 4% of the sample. Sequencing was performed on blood. The receptor source for this set is a woman between 40 and 50 years old with Graves' ophthalmopathy.

This clonotype has only a few counts. This chain joins TRBV5-1 and TRBJ2-1; tentative D call: TRBD2 (5 bases). The CDR3 has 13 residues. Looked up from germline, CDR1 is SGHRS and CDR2 is YFSETQ. Trimming pared 0 bases from V and 15 bases from J, leaving 16 bases between. CDR3 sequence: CASSLAGRSGRFF. CDR3 bases: TGCGCCAGCAGCTTGGCCGGACGGTCGGGGAGGTTCTTC.

This clonotype was seen at least ten times. This rearrangement joins TRBV10-3 to TRBJ2-7, with TRBD2 identical over 7 bases. Germline V gives CDR1 ENHRY, CDR2 SYGVKD. V was clipped by 11 bases and J by 6 bases; unmatched bases: 22. This CDR3 comprises 16 residues. CDR3 DNA sequence: TGTGCCGTAGGACTAGACCTCCCCCCAATCTACGGCGAGCAGTACTTC. Translated, it gives CAVGLDLPPIYGEQYF.

The chain links TRBV12-3 or TRBV12-4 to TRBJ2-5; TRBD2 matches 7 bases. Trimming took 6 bases from V and 5 from J; bases not matched to a gene: 12. The CDR3 contains 15 residues. CDR3: CASSLSSGLGETQYF. The CDR3 bases are TGTGCCAGCAGCCTCAGTAGCGGGCTGGGGGAGACCCAGTACTTC.

J is TRBJ2-7 and V is TRBV29-1; the D gene is possibly TRBD1 (6 bases). Germline assignment: CDR1 SQVTM and CDR2 ANQGSEA. The V end was cut by 3 bases, the J end by 3 bases, with 9 bases between. The CDR3 has 12 amino acids. The DNA for the CDR3 is TGCAGCGTTGAGGACAGTTACTACGAGCAGTACTTC. Translated, it gives CSVEDSYYEQYF.

This clonotype occurred a few times. The rearrangement joins TRBV9 to TRBJ2-3, with D possibly matching TRBD2 (5 bases). CDR3 length: 17 residues. Between the trimmed V and J ends, which lost 0 bases and 1 base, there was a span of 15 bases. From germline, CDR1 is SGDLS and CDR2 YYNGEE. CDR3 region: CASSVGTRWVGTDTQYF. Written as DNA, the CDR3 is TGTGCCAGCAGCGTAGGGACTCGGTGGGTAGGCACAGATACGCAGTATTTT.

The table lists this clonotype with many counts. One junction end disagrees with the germline gene, perhaps due to a read error. CDR3 nucleotides: TGTGCCAGCAGCTTAACAGGAAACAATGAGCAGTTCTTC. As protein: CASSLTGNNEQFF. The chain is built from TRBV5-1 and TRBJ2-1, with D possibly TRBD1 on 5 matching bases. The length of the CDR3 is 13 residues. Germline CDR1 and CDR2: SGHRS and YFSETQ.

The V call is TRBV20-1, the J call TRBJ2-1; 13 bases agree with TRBD2. With 4 bases clipped from V and 0 bases from J, the junction kept 6 bases outside the gene matches. The CDR3 is 17 amino acids. The germline CDR1 and CDR2 sequences are DFQATT and SNEGSKA (reference sequence). CDR3 loop: CSAILLAGGGSYNEQFF. The CDR3 DNA follows: TGCAGTGCTATTTTACTAGCGGGGGGGGGCTCCTACAATGAGCAGTTCTTC.

Ten or more counts support this clonotype. V gene TRBV20-1 combines with J gene TRBJ2-1, with D possibly matching TRBD1 (6 bases). This CDR3 has 14 residues. Germline V lookup: CDR1 DFQATT, CDR2 SNEGSKA (reference sequence). V dropped 0 bases and J dropped 6 bases, with 12 bases sitting between them. Written as DNA, the CDR3 is TGCAGTGCTAGAGATCAGGGGTCCATCAATGAGCAGTTCTTC. Protein: CSARDQGSINEQFF.

This clonotype was seen more than once but under ten times. This chain uses TRBV29-1 with TRBJ1-2; D gene uncertain. Trimming took off 8 bases at V and 5 bases at J, with 21 bases between the two ends. The CDR3 runs 14 residues. Germline lookup yields CDR1 SQVTM and CDR2 ANQGSEA. CDR3 bases: TGCAGCCCCCCTCAAACCCCGACCAATTATGGCTACACCTTC. Protein sequence: CSPPQTPTNYGYTF.

In the case of this clonotype: Possible read error: a much larger clone is one base away. V is TRBV2 and J is TRBJ2-3; 7 bases agree with TRBD2. J was trimmed by 8 bases and V by 6 bases; bases with no gene match: 5. Germline V gives CDR1 SNHLY, CDR2 FYNNEI. There are 12 residues in the CDR3. The CDR3 DNA follows: TGTGCCAGCAGCGCCGGGGGGAGTACGCAGTATTTT. The encoded protein is CASSAGGSTQYF.

This clonotype was picked up many times. The rearrangement uses TRBV27 and TRBJ2-1, with D tentatively TRBD1 or TRBD2 (5 bases each). The CDR3 has 12 residues. Germline V lookup: CDR1 MNHEY, CDR2 SMNVEV (reference sequence). The germline V and J ends were trimmed by 8 bases and 9 bases, with 14 bases remaining between them. This CDR3 reads CASGTPEGEQFF. CDR3 nucleotides: TGTGCCAGCGGGACCCCCGAGGGTGAGCAGTTCTTC.

This clonotype was seen only a few times. The chain employs TRBV2 and TRBJ1-4; D is unclear. This CDR3 is 15 amino acids long. The germline V and J ends were trimmed by 6 bases and 2 bases, with 13 bases remaining between them. The germline V gene has CDR1 SNHLY and CDR2 FYNNEI. The CDR3 loop is CASSGHGSTNEKLFF. The CDR3 nucleotides are TGTGCCAGCAGCGGTCATGGTTCGACTAATGAAAAACTGTTTTTT.

The CDR3 DNA is TGCAGTGCTAGAGATCTCAGGGGGCGCGACGAGCAGTACTTC. Amino acids: CSARDLRGRDEQYF. The chain recombines TRBV20-1 with TRBJ2-7, with TRBD1 matching 8 bases. CDR1 and CDR2 (germline): DFQATT, SNEGSKA (reference sequence). The CDR3 is made up of 14 amino acids. Trimming removed 0 bases from V and 5 bases from J; junction bases left unmatched: 6.

This clonotype was counted many times. The chain couples TRBV20-1 to TRBJ1-6; tentative D call: TRBD1 (6 bases). CDR1 DFQATT and CDR2 SNEGSKA come from the germline V gene (reference sequence). V was pared by 6 bases and J by 7 bases, with 19 bases between. This CDR3 has 15 residues. CDR3 in amino acids: CSAIGQRGSNSPLHF. Here the CDR3 DNA reads TGCAGTGCGATCGGACAGCGAGGAAGCAATTCACCCCTCCACTTT.

This clonotype was seen repeatedly, ten times or more. The V call is TRBV3-1, the J call TRBJ2-1; 9 bases are a match to TRBD2. The CDR3 is made up of 15 amino acids. The J segment lost 7 bases and the V segment lost 4 bases, leaving 8 bases of the junction unmatched. Per the germline V gene, CDR1 is LGHDT and CDR2 is YNNKEL (reference sequence). The CDR3 sequence is CASSRAGGPRNEQFF. The CDR3 DNA sequence: TGTGCCAGCAGCCGGGCGGGAGGGCCAAGGAATGAGCAGTTCTTC.

This sequence joins TRBV5-1 and TRBJ2-1; no clear D. This CDR3 has 15 residues. Deletions cut 9 bases from V and 6 bases from J, with 22 bases between. Per the germline V gene, CDR1 is SGHRS and CDR2 is YFSETQ. DNA of the CDR3: TGCGCCACCGGGCCCGGATTAGGGTTTATCAATGAGCAGTTCTTC. It encodes CATGPGLGFINEQFF.

This rearrangement joins TRBV29-1 to TRBJ2-7; D remains ambiguous. The CDR3 is made up of 11 amino acids. In germline, CDR1 is SQVTM, CDR2 ANQGSEA. Trimming took off 7 bases at V and 3 bases at J, with 10 bases between the two ends. Written as DNA, the CDR3 is TGCAGCGCTGCTTGGGACTACGAGCAGTACTTC. This gives the protein CSAAWDYEQYF.

This clonotype was seen many times. The chain is built from TRBV28 and TRBJ2-7; D is undetermined. There are 15 residues in the CDR3. Germline V CDR1 and CDR2: MDHEN, SYDVKM. Trimming pared 6 bases from V and 3 bases from J, leaving 18 bases between. CDR3 sequence: CASSLDPARLYEQYF. Written as DNA, the CDR3 is TGTGCCAGCAGCTTGGACCCCGCCCGCCTCTACGAGCAGTACTTC.

This clonotype was recorded a few times. The rearrangement joins TRBV14 to TRBJ2-2; perhaps D is TRBD1 or TRBD2 (5 bases each). The germline V and J ends were trimmed by 1 base and 7 bases, with 16 bases remaining between them. Germline V gene sequence: CDR1 SGHDN, CDR2 FVKESK. This CDR3 contains 16 residues. Here the CDR3 reads CASSQGGRGPIGELFF. The CDR3 coding sequence is TGTGCCAGCAGCCAAGGTGGCCGGGGACCCATCGGGGAGCTGTTTTTT. Together with reference TRBV14 and TRBJ2-2, the CDR3 gives the full variable domain: EAGVTQFPSHSVIEKGQTVTLRCDPISGHDNLYWYRRVMGKEIKFLLHFVKESKQDESGMPNNRFLAERTGGTYSTLKVQPAELEDSGVYFCASSQGGRGPIGELFFGEGSRLTVL.

The chain links TRBV29-1 to TRBJ1-2; D not resolved. The ends were cut back, 7 bases at V and 2 bases at J, with 17 bases in the middle. Germline-derived CDR1 and CDR2 are SQVTM and ANQGSEA. This CDR3 is built from 14 residues. The CDR3 bases are TGCAGCGCCACTGGGTCAGGTTTGAACTATGGCTACACCTTC. Translated: CSATGSGLNYGYTF. Combining the CDR3 with reference TRBV29-1 and TRBJ1-2 gives the whole variable domain SAVISQKPSRDICQRGTSLTIQCQVDSQVTMMFWYRQQPGQSLTLIATANQGSEATYESGFVIDKFPISRPNLTFSTLTVSNMSPEDSSIYLCSATGSGLNYGYTFGSGTRLTVV.

This clonotype showed up many times. V is TRBV20-1 and J is TRBJ2-5; TRBD1 might be the D (6 bases). The CDR3 totals 15 residues. Between the trimmed V and J ends, which lost 5 bases and 2 bases, there was a span of 18 bases. CDR1 DFQATT and CDR2 SNEGSKA come from the germline V gene (reference sequence). The CDR3 bases are TGCAGTGCTCCCCGACAGGCCAGGGGACAAGAGACCCAGTACTTC. It is translated as CSAPRQARGQETQYF.

This clonotype was counted between two and nine times. The chain employs TRBV19 and TRBJ2-1; 7 bases line up with TRBD2. Germline V gene sequence: CDR1 LNHDA, CDR2 SQIVND (reference sequence). CDR3 length equals 19 residues. J gave up 0 bases and V 1 base, and 12 bases lay outside the gene matches. Here the CDR3 DNA reads TGTGCCAGTAGTATAGGCCGCCCGGGAGGCTTTAGCTCCTACAATGAGCAGTTCTTC. Protein: CASSIGRPGGFSSYNEQFF.

The chain couples TRBV3-1 to TRBJ2-2, with a possible D match to TRBD2 (6 bases). The CDR3 length is 12 residues. Trimming took off 4 bases at V and 13 bases at J, with 13 bases between the two ends. Looked up from germline, CDR1 is LGHDT and CDR2 is YNNKEL (reference sequence). The CDR3 loop reads CASSRGGLLLFF. Written as DNA, the CDR3 is TGTGCCAGCAGCCGGGGAGGACTTTTGCTGTTTTTT.

Notes on this clonotype: This may stem from a read error, because a much larger clone lies one nucleotide away. The rearrangement uses TRBV3-1 and TRBJ2-1; TRBD1 agrees at 7 bases. V lost 3 bases to trimming and J lost 7 bases; unmatched junction nucleotides: 15. Germline lookup yields CDR1 LGHDT and CDR2 YNNKEL (reference sequence). The CDR3 has 17 residues. In nucleotides, the CDR3 is TGTGCCAGCAGCCAGGGAAACCGGGCTTCACAGGGGAATGAGCAGTTCTTC. Its translation: CASSQGNRASQGNEQFF.

This clonotype showed up many times. The chain is built from TRBV10-3 and TRBJ1-1; maybe TRBD1 (6 bases). The germline V gene has CDR1 ENHRY and CDR2 SYGVKD. This CDR3 region has 13 residues. The V and J ends lost 6 bases and 3 bases respectively, with 11 bases between them. The CDR3: CAISRGEDTEAFF. CDR3 DNA: TGTGCCATCAGCAGGGGCGAGGACACTGAAGCTTTCTTT.